This entry describes one T cell receptor beta chain. Its specificity is not known. CDR3 length equals 14 residues. CDR1 and CDR2 (germline): MNHEY, SMNVEV (reference sequence). V was cut by 3 bases and J by 1 base, with 6 bases left in between. This record belongs to a study of a mutant IDH1 vaccine in newly diagnosed glioma. About the study: Most had both radiotherapy and temozolomide beforehand; others had only one.

This sample's time point: week 35, safety follow-up. Vaccine doses each comprised 300 ug of mutant IDH1 20-mer peptide, with topical imiquimod. Donors had new WHO grade 3 or 4 IDH1-mutant, ATRX-lost astrocytomas. Study-level findings and limits: Patients showed vaccine-induced immune responses at a rate of roughly 93%. Pseudoprogression seemed unlinked to shifts in top peripheral T cell clonotypes.

Repertoires were generated with immunoSEQ multiplex PCR, while TCRdb's copy carries only in-frame clones and drops some. The repertoire holds around 32,000 clones, with about four fifths as singletons. Sample: PBMCs, taken from a glioma patient whose treatment included an IDH1 peptide vaccine. The clonotype was recovered from a woman under 30 with glioma. V and J are TRBV27 and TRBJ2-2; D remains unclear. Written as DNA, the CDR3 is TGTGCCAGCAGTTTGTGGGTGAACACCGGGGAGCTGTTTTTT. Amino acid sequence: CASSLWVNTGELFF.